The next 14 T cell receptor beta chains were all read from a single sample in a study of T cells in Graves' hyperthyroidism and ophthalmopathy. The TCR beta CDR3 regions underwent amplification using RNA transcripts as the source. The HTBI set primed first-round TCR CDR3 RT-PCR. TCRdb analysed the multiplex PCR reads with MiXCR anew, one entry per CDR3 protein. The sample consists of about 640,000 distinct CDR3 sequences, under 25% of them appearing once. The sample comprised blood. These receptors all stem from a man in his thirties or forties with Graves' ophthalmopathy.

This clonotype was counted only a few times. The chain couples TRBV13 to TRBJ1-1; D might be TRBD1 (6 bases). Germline-derived CDR1 and CDR2 are PRHDT and FYEKMQ (reference sequence). The length of the CDR3 is 16 residues. Trimming took 5 bases from V and 1 from J, leaving 17 bases between them. CDR3 bases: TGTGCCAGCAGCCTCAGGCTGACAGGCCCGAACACTGAAGCTTTCTTT. Encoded protein: CASSLRLTGPNTEAFF. The full variable domain, rest sourced from reference TRBV13 and TRBJ1-1, is AAGVIQSPRHLIKEKRETATLKCYPIPRHDTVYWYQQGPGQDPQFLISFYEKMQSDKGSIPDRFSAQQFSDYHSELNMSSLELGDSALYFCASSLRLTGPNTEAFFGQGTRLTVV.

This clonotype has just a few counts. The chain uses TRBV7-2 and TRBJ1-3; D is unresolved. Germline V lookup: CDR1 SGHTA, CDR2 FQGNSA. There are 17 residues in the CDR3. The ends were cut back, 4 bases at V and 0 bases at J, with 16 bases in the middle. This CDR3 reads CASSSRRRADSGNTIYF. The CDR3 DNA is TGTGCCAGCAGCTCCCGTAGGCGGGCCGACTCTGGAAACACCATATATTTT.

The CDR3 here is CASSSGLRYEQFF. For the CDR3, the DNA is TGTGCCAGCAGCTCGGGGCTCCGGTATGAGCAGTTCTTC. The gene calls are TRBV7-2 and TRBJ2-1; D may match TRBD1 or TRBD2 (5 bases each). Germline V gene sequence: CDR1 SGHTA, CDR2 FQGNSA. Trimming stripped 4 bases from V and 8 bases from J, with 12 bases between. The CDR3 has 13 amino acids.

This rearrangement joins TRBV6-1 to TRBJ2-3, with 7 bases fitting TRBD2. The CDR3 spans 18 residues. V dropped 2 bases and J dropped 3; count of bases not matched to a gene: 14. The germline gives CDR1 MNHNS, CDR2 SASEGT. In DNA, the CDR3 is TGTGCCAGCAGTGAATACTACGTCCGGGGGGAACGGACAGATACGCAGTATTTT. Protein sequence: CASSEYYVRGERTDTQYF.

This clonotype has just a few counts. The genes are TRBV2 and TRBJ2-1; TRBD1 aligns across 8 bases. CDR1 and CDR2 (germline): SNHLY, FYNNEI. The CDR3 is 14 residues long. Trimming removed 7 bases from V and 6 bases from J; junction bases left unmatched: 8. The CDR3 sequence: CASNQLTGGNEQFF. The CDR3 DNA reads as TGTGCCAGCAATCAACTTACAGGGGGCAATGAGCAGTTCTTC.

This clonotype appeared a few times. The chain couples TRBV5-1 to TRBJ2-1; TRBD2 is a possible D gene (8 bases). Trimming pared 1 base from V and 10 bases from J, leaving 18 bases between. CDR3 length equals 15 residues. Germline lookup yields CDR1 SGHRS and CDR2 YFSETQ. The CDR3 protein is CASSLIREGAWEQFF. DNA for the CDR3: TGCGCCAGCAGCTTGATACGGGAGGGGGCCTGGGAGCAGTTCTTC.

This clonotype was found many times. This rearrangement joins TRBV20-1 to TRBJ2-3; D call uncertain. Germline V CDR1 and CDR2: DFQATT, SNEGSKA (reference sequence). The V and J ends lost 1 base and 2 bases respectively, with 13 bases between them. This CDR3 region has 15 residues. CDR3 in DNA: TGCAGTGCTAGAGTAGGGCTAGTCTCCACAGATACGCAGTATTTT. Translating it yields CSARVGLVSTDTQYF.

The J gene is TRBJ1-5, the V gene TRBV19; D remains ambiguous. Germline V CDR1 and CDR2: LNHDA, SQIVND (reference sequence). Deletions cut 2 bases from V and 5 bases from J, with 13 bases between. The CDR3 is 15 residues long. This CDR3 reads CASSISGGFYQPQHF. The CDR3 region has the DNA TGTGCCAGTAGTATATCGGGCGGATTCTATCAGCCCCAGCATTTT.

This sequence joins TRBV20-1 and TRBJ2-1; 8 nucleotides agree with TRBD2. The CDR3 covers 12 residues. Germline V CDR1 and CDR2: DFQATT, SNEGSKA (reference sequence). CDR3 in DNA: TGCACCGGGAGGGGCGGCTACAATGAGCAGTTCTTC. It codes for CTGRGGYNEQFF.

The chain recombines TRBV27 with TRBJ2-7, with D possibly matching TRBD1 (6 bases). This CDR3 is built from 15 residues. Deletions cut 3 bases from V and 0 bases from J, with 12 bases between. Germline V lookup: CDR1 MNHEY, CDR2 SMNVEV (reference sequence). This CDR3 is CASSFFRTVSYEQYF. CDR3 in DNA: TGTGCCAGCAGTTTTTTTCGGACAGTCTCCTACGAGCAGTACTTC.

The CDR3 bases are TGTGCCAGCAGCTTTCGGCCTAGCGGGAGGGTACGGACAGATACGCAGTATTTT. Its translation: CASSFRPSGRVRTDTQYF. The chain combines TRBV5-5 with TRBJ2-3; 12 nucleotides align to TRBD2. Germline values: CDR1 SGHKS, CDR2 YYEKEE (reference sequence). The length of the CDR3 is 18 residues. Trimming took 2 bases from V and 3 from J; bases not matched to a gene: 10.

The CDR3, as DNA: TGTGCCAGCAGTTACTCGTGGGGGACTAGCGGGACCTACGAGCAGTACTTC. This encodes CASSYSWGTSGTYEQYF. This chain joins TRBV6-5 and TRBJ2-7, with 13 bases that match TRBD2. Germline values: CDR1 MNHEY, CDR2 SVGAGI. The trim removed 0 bases at V and 2 bases at J, leaving 4 bases unmatched. CDR3 length equals 17 residues.

The chain uses TRBV28 and TRBJ2-1; D is possibly TRBD1 (5 bases). CDR3 length: 16 residues. Germline lookup yields CDR1 MDHEN and CDR2 SYDVKM. Trimming took 3 bases from V and 5 from J, leaving 17 bases between them. DNA for the CDR3: TGTGCCAGCAGTTTCCAGGGCGAGAGGTACCACAATGAGCAGTTCTTC. Protein sequence: CASSFQGERYHNEQFF. Filled out from reference TRBV28 and TRBJ2-1, the complete variable domain reads DVKVTQSSRYLVKRTGEKVFLECVQDMDHENMFWYRQDPGLGLRLIYFSYDVKMKEKGDIPEGYSVSREKKERFSLILESASTNQTSMYLCASSFQGERYHNEQFFGPGTRLTVL.

This clonotype was counted ten times or more. V and J are TRBV11-2 and TRBJ1-2; D remains ambiguous. Trimming stripped 6 bases from V and 5 bases from J, with 7 bases between. This CDR3 is 11 amino acids long. Germline loops: CDR1 SGHAT, CDR2 FQNNGV. In nucleotides, the CDR3 is TGTGCCAGCAGGAATCTATATGGCTACACCTTC. Residues: CASRNLYGYTF.